These T cell receptor beta chains were read from a single sample in a study of T cell clusters in autoimmune cytopenias. TCRdb re-analyzed the multiplex PCR reads; it lists each CDR3 protein once, without DNA. This specimen shows about 7,000 distinct CDR3 sequences; the ten leading clones hold more than 4%. The same specimen was also included in a second study, on T cell repertoires in aging, cancer and after chemotherapy.

Sequenced sample: peripheral blood. Receptor source: a human donor in good health. Both conserved end residues are part of each CDR3. Not every row has a clone size; where given, it reads once, few, many or a size class.

size: -
V: TRBV6-5
J: TRBJ2-7
CDR3: CASSYGGGKTYEQYF

size: -
V: TRBV12-3/TRBV12-4
J: TRBJ1-4
CDR3: CASSYPGQQNEKLFF

size: -
V: TRBV7-9
J: TRBJ2-2
CDR3: CASSFSRVAGELFF

size: -
V: TRBV27
J: TRBJ2-7
CDR3: CASSGTGISYEQYF

size: -
V: TRBV7-9
J: TRBJ2-3
CDR3: CASSFEASFKDTQYF

size: -
V: TRBV5-1
J: TRBJ1-3
CDR3: CASSLRSSSGNTIYF

size: -
V: TRBV6-1
J: TRBJ1-1
CDR3: CASSEHRGNPFF

size: medium-sized
V: TRBV6-5
J: TRBJ2-3
CDR3: CASGQVTDTQYF

size: medium-sized
V: TRBV5-6
J: TRBJ2-2
CDR3: CASSLTDTGELFF

size: -
V: TRBV6-1
J: TRBJ2-1
CDR3: CASGVISGQFF

size: -
V: TRBV6-6
J: TRBJ1-1
CDR3: CASSGGGTGTMNTEAFF

size: medium-sized
V: TRBV19
J: TRBJ1-2
CDR3: CASSIAQGGGYTF

size: medium-sized
V: TRBV29-1
J: TRBJ1-1
CDR3: CSVEARTGAFIGTEAFF

size: medium-sized
V: TRBV29-1
J: TRBJ1-1
CDR3: CSVEDGGWGTEAFF

size: -
V: TRBV10-3
J: TRBJ1-1
CDR3: CAISESWQGSITEAFF

size: medium-sized
V: TRBV27
J: TRBJ2-1
CDR3: CASSLGRQLSGRGRGDNEQFF

size: medium-sized
V: TRBV12-3/TRBV12-4
J: TRBJ1-1
CDR3: CASSLAGTMNTEAFF

size: medium-sized
V: TRBV30
J: TRBJ2-3
CDR3: CAWQRGPSTDTQYF

size: medium-sized
V: TRBV29-1
J: TRBJ1-2
CDR3: CSVLTGTVDYGYTF

size: -
V: TRBV11-2
J: TRBJ2-5
CDR3: CASSRSILGETQYF

size: -
V: TRBV20-1
J: TRBJ2-2
CDR3: CSARRWGTGELFF

size: -
V: TRBV12-3/TRBV12-4
J: TRBJ1-1
CDR3: CASSLRGFEAFF

size: medium-sized
V: TRBV6-2/TRBV6-3
J: TRBJ2-3
CDR3: CASSKLAGIGTQYF

size: medium-sized
V: TRBV29-1
J: TRBJ2-3
CDR3: CSVQSSGTDTQYF

size: -
V: TRBV7-4
J: TRBJ2-7
CDR3: CASSLSGSAYEQYF

size: -
V: TRBV6-6
J: TRBJ1-6
CDR3: CASSYSHRERFFNSPLHF